A selection of T cell receptor beta chains follows, all from one sample in a study of T cell changes during pregnancy in multiple sclerosis. This table comes from immunoSEQ multiplex PCR, and its TCRdb copy is limited to in-frame clones, with some not included. The table shows about 79,000 clones, with under 95% occurring only once. Source: CD4+ T cells from peripheral blood mononuclear cells, taken in the second trimester of pregnancy. The receptors derive from a female donor with multiple sclerosis, enrolled in a pregnancy study. The CDR3 runs from the conserved cysteine through the conserved F or W. The order of the fields is CDR3 protein, CDR3 DNA, CDR3 length, clone size, D gene, V gene, J gene. The D gene is left open where the match is weak. Rows may omit the clone size; those that give it use once, few, many or a size class.

CDR3aa: CASSLLGVDYGYTF
CDR3nt: TGTGCCAGCAGCTTGTTAGGGGTGGACTATGGCTACACCTTC
len: 14
abundance: few
d_gene: -
v_gene: TRBV5-6
j_gene: TRBJ1-2

CDR3aa: CASSIGAGGEAFF
CDR3nt: TGTGCCAGTAGTATCGGTGCTGGAGGTGAAGCTTTCTTT
len: 13
abundance: few
d_gene: -
v_gene: TRBV19
j_gene: TRBJ1-1

CDR3aa: CASRGTGDLGELFF
CDR3nt: TGCGCCAGCAGGGGGACGGGAGATCTCGGGGAGCTGTTTTTT
len: 14
abundance: -
d_gene: -
v_gene: TRBV5-1
j_gene: TRBJ2-2

CDR3aa: CASSLVPETQYF
CDR3nt: TGTGCCAGCAGCTTGGTTCCGGAGACCCAGTACTTC
len: 12
abundance: once
d_gene: -
v_gene: TRBV5-4
j_gene: TRBJ2-5

CDR3aa: CAWRVTGLENIQYF
CDR3nt: TGTGCCTGGAGGGTGACAGGGTTGGAAAACATTCAGTACTTC
len: 14
abundance: -
d_gene: TRBD1
v_gene: TRBV30
j_gene: TRBJ2-4

CDR3aa: CAWSELLTGRYGYTF
CDR3nt: TGTGCCTGGAGCGAACTATTGACAGGGCGCTATGGCTACACCTTC
len: 15
abundance: -
d_gene: TRBD1
v_gene: TRBV30
j_gene: TRBJ1-2

CDR3aa: CASSYSMGSLYEQYF
CDR3nt: TGTGCCAGCAGTTACTCGATGGGCAGTCTCTACGAGCAGTACTTC
len: 15
abundance: -
d_gene: -
v_gene: TRBV6-5
j_gene: TRBJ2-7

CDR3aa: CASSEAYGQGAKETQYF
CDR3nt: TGTGCCAGCAGTGAAGCCTATGGACAGGGGGCCAAAGAGACCCAGTACTTC
len: 17
abundance: -
d_gene: TRBD1
v_gene: TRBV2
j_gene: TRBJ2-5

CDR3aa: CAISGGAEDTQYF
CDR3nt: TGTGCCATCAGCGGGGGGGCGGAAGATACGCAGTATTTT
len: 13
abundance: -
d_gene: TRBD2
v_gene: TRBV10-3
j_gene: TRBJ2-3

CDR3aa: CASSLEAGGTGELFF
CDR3nt: TGTGCCAGCAGCTTGGAAGCGGGGGGTACCGGGGAGCTGTTTTTT
len: 15
abundance: -
d_gene: TRBD2
v_gene: TRBV7-2
j_gene: TRBJ2-2

CDR3aa: CASIYSGTGGQPQHF
CDR3nt: TGTGCCAGTATCTACTCCGGGACAGGGGGTCAGCCCCAGCATTTT
len: 15
abundance: once
d_gene: TRBD1
v_gene: TRBV28
j_gene: TRBJ1-5

CDR3aa: CASSEIHTNTGELFF
CDR3nt: TGTGCCAGCAGCGAGATACACACGAACACCGGGGAGCTGTTTTTT
len: 15
abundance: -
d_gene: -
v_gene: TRBV9
j_gene: TRBJ2-2

CDR3aa: CASSPAASGGATSYEQYF
CDR3nt: TGTGCCAGCTCACCAGCGGCTAGCGGGGGGGCCACCTCCTACGAGCAGTACTTC
len: 18
abundance: once
d_gene: TRBD2
v_gene: TRBV18
j_gene: TRBJ2-7

CDR3aa: CASSRTVNTEAFF
CDR3nt: TGTGCCAGCAGCCGTACAGTGAACACTGAAGCTTTCTTT
len: 13
abundance: -
d_gene: -
v_gene: TRBV7-2
j_gene: TRBJ1-1

CDR3aa: CASSQASARRPEAFF
CDR3nt: TGTGCCAGCAGCCAAGCTTCGGCCCGGAGGCCTGAAGCTTTCTTT
len: 15
abundance: -
d_gene: -
v_gene: TRBV14
j_gene: TRBJ1-1

CDR3aa: CASSYSIRGNSPLHF
CDR3nt: TGTGCCAGCAGTTACTCGATACGGGGAAATTCACCCCTCCACTTT
len: 15
abundance: -
d_gene: -
v_gene: TRBV6-5
j_gene: TRBJ1-6

CDR3aa: CASSSTGGNTEAFF
CDR3nt: TGTGCCAGCAGCTCGACAGGGGGGAACACTGAAGCTTTCTTT
len: 14
abundance: -
d_gene: TRBD1
v_gene: TRBV7-9
j_gene: TRBJ1-1

CDR3aa: CASSGQGLGNQPQHF
CDR3nt: TGTGCCAGCAGTGGACAGGGGTTGGGCAATCAGCCCCAGCATTTT
len: 15
abundance: -
d_gene: TRBD1
v_gene: TRBV2
j_gene: TRBJ1-5

CDR3aa: CASSQGDRERETQYF
CDR3nt: TGTGCCAGCAGCCAAGGGGACAGGGAAAGAGAGACCCAGTACTTC
len: 15
abundance: -
d_gene: TRBD1
v_gene: TRBV11-3
j_gene: TRBJ2-5

CDR3aa: CAWKSGTGGNQPQHF
CDR3nt: TGTGCCTGGAAATCCGGGACAGGGGGCAATCAGCCCCAGCATTTT
len: 15
abundance: few
d_gene: TRBD1
v_gene: TRBV30
j_gene: TRBJ1-5

CDR3aa: CAWDRGYEQYF
CDR3nt: TGTGCCTGGGACAGGGGATACGAGCAGTACTTC
len: 11
abundance: -
d_gene: TRBD1
v_gene: TRBV30
j_gene: TRBJ2-7

CDR3aa: CASRVRTSFDETQYF
CDR3nt: TGTGCCAGTAGAGTTCGAACTAGTTTCGACGAGACCCAGTACTTC
len: 15
abundance: -
d_gene: -
v_gene: TRBV19
j_gene: TRBJ2-5

CDR3aa: CATSRSPYSGSNTGELFF
CDR3nt: TGTGCCACCAGCAGATCTCCTTATAGCGGGTCAAACACCGGGGAGCTGTTTTTT
len: 18
abundance: -
d_gene: TRBD2
v_gene: TRBV15
j_gene: TRBJ2-2

CDR3aa: CASRAQGADEQYF
CDR3nt: TGTGCCAGCAGGGCACAGGGGGCCGACGAGCAGTACTTC
len: 13
abundance: medium-sized
d_gene: TRBD1
v_gene: TRBV5-6
j_gene: TRBJ2-7

CDR3aa: CSVVEQINQPQHF
CDR3nt: TGCAGCGTTGTGGAACAGATCAATCAGCCCCAGCATTTT
len: 13
abundance: -
d_gene: -
v_gene: TRBV29-1
j_gene: TRBJ1-5

CDR3aa: CASSQVRTDPSYNEQFF
CDR3nt: TGTGCCAGCAGCCAAGTCAGGACAGACCCCTCCTACAATGAGCAGTTCTTC
len: 17
abundance: -
d_gene: -
v_gene: TRBV4-2
j_gene: TRBJ2-1

CDR3aa: CASSAGGRGGYTF
CDR3nt: TGTGCCAGCAGCGCCGGGGGGCGTGGAGGCTACACCTTC
len: 13
abundance: -
d_gene: -
v_gene: TRBV9
j_gene: TRBJ1-2

CDR3aa: CASRPQEGLGEKLFF
CDR3nt: TGTGCCAGTAGACCTCAGGAGGGATTAGGGGAAAAACTGTTTTTT
len: 15
abundance: -
d_gene: -
v_gene: TRBV28
j_gene: TRBJ1-4

CDR3aa: CAWGASGFGTQYF
CDR3nt: TGTGCCTGGGGAGCTAGCGGGTTTGGGACCCAGTACTTC
len: 13
abundance: -
d_gene: TRBD2
v_gene: TRBV30
j_gene: TRBJ2-5

CDR3aa: CASSPPGANVLTF
CDR3nt: TGTGCCAGCAGTCCTCCTGGGGCCAACGTCCTGACTTTC
len: 13
abundance: -
d_gene: -
v_gene: TRBV27
j_gene: TRBJ2-6

CDR3aa: CASSSGQGPGELFF
CDR3nt: TGTGCCAGCAGCTCGGGACAGGGGCCCGGGGAGCTGTTTTTT
len: 14
abundance: once
d_gene: TRBD1
v_gene: TRBV5-4
j_gene: TRBJ2-2